Listed here are 5 T cell receptor beta chains from one sample, sequenced in a study of T-cell memory formation after mild COVID-19. Using its own MiXCR run on the 5' RACE reads, TCRdb lists one record per CDR3 protein. The data show around 320,000 distinct CDR3 sequences, just under 20% seen once. The sequencing sample was made of PBMCs or a T cell subset sorted from them (not recorded which). Receptors originate from a young man who had mild COVID-19 (a few samples of this study predate the infection). Cell type and time point are not known.

This clonotype was seen many times. V and J are TRBV2 and TRBJ2-2; 8 bases are a match to TRBD2. The germline gives CDR1 SNHLY, CDR2 FYNNEI. This CDR3 has 15 residues. Germline trimming cut 4 bases from V and 5 bases from J; bases unmatched to any gene: 6. This CDR3 is CASSGAVAGTGELFF. CDR3 bases: TGTGCCAGCAGTGGCGCAGTAGCGGGGACCGGGGAGCTGTTTTTT.

The rearrangement links TRBV4-1 to TRBJ2-2, with D unresolved. There are 12 residues in the CDR3. V lost 3 bases to trimming and J lost 4 bases, with 3 bases between them. Germline V gene sequence: CDR1 MGHRA, CDR2 YSYEKL. In DNA, the CDR3 is TGCGCCAGCAGCCAGAGCACCGGGGAGCTGTTTTTT. It translates to CASSQSTGELFF.

A few counts support this clonotype. This chain connects TRBV28 to TRBJ1-1; no clear D gene. V lost 7 bases to trimming and J lost 4 bases, with 16 bases between them. The CDR3 length is 14 residues. Germline V CDR1 and CDR2: MDHEN, SYDVKM. The chain's CDR3 is CASTVAARGTEAFF. CDR3 in DNA: TGTGCCAGCACCGTTGCGGCCCGGGGCACTGAAGCTTTCTTT.

V gene TRBV12-3 or TRBV12-4 combines with J gene TRBJ1-6; D is ambiguous. The CDR3 extends over 17 amino acids. Trimming removed 6 bases from V and 2 bases from J, with 17 bases in between. The CDR3: CASSPSRAGTYNSPLHF. CDR3 DNA: TGTGCCAGCAGCCCGTCTAGGGCTGGGACCTATAATTCACCCCTCCACTTT.

This clonotype has a handful of counts. V and J are TRBV7-9 and TRBJ1-6; 8 bases are shared with TRBD1. The CDR3 has 15 amino acids. The germline gives CDR1 SEHNR, CDR2 FQNEAQ (reference sequence). The J segment lost 9 bases and the V segment lost 0 bases, leaving 4 bases of the junction unmatched. CDR3 loop: CASSLASRGLSPLHF. The CDR3 DNA reads TGTGCCAGCAGCTTAGCGAGCAGGGGGCTTTCACCCCTCCACTTT. The full variable domain, in which reference TRBV7-9 and TRBJ1-6 provide the parts outside the CDR3, is DTGVSQNPRHKITKRGQNVTFRCDPISEHNRLYWYRQTLGQGPEFLTYFQNEAQLEKSRLLSDRFSAERPKGSFSTLEIQRTEQGDSAMYLCASSLASRGLSPLHFGNGTRLTVT.